This T cell receptor (beta chain) was documented in a study of siplizumab effects on memory and regulatory T cells. In its sample, this clone was seen once. Its antigen remains unknown. Findings and caveats of the study: Sequences below about 10^-5 frequency were poorly captured. As a result, only a minor fraction of alloreactive clones mapped to unstimulated subsets.

Every sample had about 9.3 x 10^4 of its TCR templates assayed. The repertoire was sequenced with immunoSEQ multiplex PCR; TCRdb's copy has only in-frame clones and lacks some. The sample lists about 100,000 clones; 85% to 95% were seen once. The TCR was taken from a human donor in good health. The sample comprised Tregs sorted from blood.

This chain's CDR3 is CASSSSPGRHLDQPQHF. The CDR3 nucleotides read TGTGCCAGCAGTTCTTCCCCGGGACGGCACCTAGATCAGCCCCAGCATTTT. The J gene is TRBJ1-5, the V gene TRBV28; a weak D match, TRBD1 (5 bases). Germline V gives CDR1 MDHEN, CDR2 SYDVKM. V was clipped by 4 bases and J by 5 bases, with 21 bases between them. CDR3 length: 17 amino acids. Full variable domain (remainder filled in from reference TRBV28 and TRBJ1-5): DVKVTQSSRYLVKRTGEKVFLECVQDMDHENMFWYRQDPGLGLRLIYFSYDVKMKEKGDIPEGYSVSREKKERFSLILESASTNQTSMYLCASSSSPGRHLDQPQHFGDGTRLSIL.